The 30 T cell receptor beta chains listed next were all sequenced from one sample in a study of OX40 agonist ivuxolimab in advanced cancers. Here immunoSEQ multiplex PCR was the method, and the copy in TCRdb shows in-frame clones only, minus some. The table has approximately 79,000 clones, over 80% seen once. Sequencing used CD4+ or CD8+ T cells sorted from blood, obtained in a trial of the OX40 agonist ivuxolimab. All receptors derive from an adult with an advanced solid tumor such as melanoma, head and neck, liver or kidney cancer.

This chain links TRBV30 with TRBJ1-6; 9 bases fit TRBD1. The junction had 5 bases not matched to a gene; V was cut back by 4 bases and J by 4 bases. This CDR3 is 15 amino acids long. CDR1 is GTSNPN, CDR2 SVGIG, per germline (reference sequence). The CDR3 nucleotides are TGTGCCTGGATGGACAGGGGTTGGTATAATTCACCCCTCCACTTT. Amino acids: CAWMDRGWYNSPLHF.

J is TRBJ2-5 and V is TRBV5-1; TRBD2 matches 14 bases. Germline CDR1 is SGHRS and CDR2 is YFSETQ. The CDR3 is 18 residues long. Trimming removed 4 bases from V and 5 bases from J; junction bases left unmatched: 13. The CDR3 nucleotides read TGCGCCAGCAGCATGGAACCGGGACTAGCGGGGGTTGGGGAGACCCAGTACTTC. This encodes CASSMEPGLAGVGETQYF. The full variable domain, with the rest looked up from reference TRBV5-1 and TRBJ2-5, is KAGVTQTPRYLIKTRGQQVTLSCSPISGHRSVSWYQQTPGQGLQFLFEYFSETQRNKGNFPGRFSGRQFSNSRSEMNVSTLELGDSALYLCASSMEPGLAGVGETQYFGPGTRLLVL.

The CDR3 here is CASSTGEVQPQHF. CDR3 DNA: TGTGCCAGCAGCACAGGGGAAGTTCAGCCCCAGCATTTT. The V and J genes are TRBV7-9 and TRBJ1-5; 7 bases match TRBD1. Trimming removed 5 bases from V and 6 bases from J; junction bases left unmatched: 4. CDR1 SEHNR and CDR2 FQNEAQ come from the germline V gene (reference sequence). The CDR3 extends over 13 amino acids.

V gene TRBV15 combines with J gene TRBJ2-5; unclear D gene. With 0 bases removed from V and 3 bases from J, the gap between germline ends came to 8 bases. CDR3 length: 14 residues. CDR1 and CDR2 (germline): LNHNV, YYDKDF (reference sequence). CDR3 sequence: CATSRDIGEETQYF. The CDR3 nucleotides are TGTGCCACCAGCAGAGATATAGGAGAAGAGACCCAGTACTTC.

The rearrangement links TRBV6-5 to TRBJ1-1, with 8 nucleotides matching TRBD1. This CDR3 is built from 15 residues. The V gene end was trimmed by 6 bases and the J gene end by 0 bases; junction bases not matched to a gene: 6. CDR1 and CDR2 from the germline V gene are MNHEY and SVGAGI. The CDR3 DNA sequence: TGTGCCAGCAGACGACAGGGGCTAGTGAACACTGAAGCTTTCTTT. Amino acid sequence: CASRRQGLVNTEAFF.

This chain links TRBV6-5 with TRBJ1-2; 8 bases match TRBD1. J gave up 8 bases and V 5 bases, and 4 bases lay outside the gene matches. Looked up from germline, CDR1 is MNHEY and CDR2 is SVGAGI. CDR3 length equals 12 residues. In DNA, the CDR3 is TGTGCCAGCAGTCCAAGGACAGGGGGCTACACCTTC. Translating gives CASSPRTGGYTF.

V is TRBV18 and J is TRBJ1-6; 7 positions agree with TRBD1. With V trimmed by 2 bases and J by 10 bases, 5 bases remained unmatched. Germline assignment: CDR1 KGHSH and CDR2 LQKENI. The CDR3 runs 14 residues. Here the CDR3 reads CASSPGTAPSPLHF. CDR3 DNA sequence: TGTGCCAGCTCACCAGGGACAGCACCCTCACCCCTCCACTTT.

This clone was observed once. The CDR3 loop reads CASSQDLQRGTVNQPQHF. Here the CDR3 DNA reads TGCGCCAGCAGCCAAGATCTTCAACGAGGGACAGTTAATCAGCCCCAGCATTTT. This chain connects TRBV4-3 to TRBJ1-5, with 7 positions matching TRBD1. There are 18 residues in the CDR3. Germline V gives CDR1 LGHNA, CDR2 YSLEER. The V and J ends lost 0 bases and 4 bases, in that order; junction bases with no gene match: 12.

The CDR3: CASSQDRGRKFF. The CDR3 coding sequence is TGTGCCAGCAGTCAGGACAGGGGGCGAAAGTTCTTC. J is TRBJ2-1 and V is TRBV27, with 11 nucleotides matching TRBD1. The germline V gene encodes CDR1 MNHEY and CDR2 SMNVEV (reference sequence). The CDR3 totals 12 residues. Trimming at V came to 5 bases and at J to 14 bases, leaving 5 bases not matched to a gene.

The chain has TRBV18 and TRBJ2-3; D might be TRBD2 (5 bases). This CDR3 spans 15 amino acids. Germline lookup yields CDR1 KGHSH and CDR2 LQKENI. Trimming removed 6 bases from V and 5 bases from J, with 18 bases in between. The CDR3 DNA follows: TGTGCCAGCTCGCGGAATGGACTTACACAAGATACGCAGTATTTT. It is translated as CASSRNGLTQDTQYF.

The chain couples TRBV19 to TRBJ2-2; 8 bases map to TRBD1. Losses at the gene ends were 5 bases for V and 4 bases for J; bases not matched to a gene: 6. The CDR3 runs to 15 residues. CDR1 and CDR2 (germline): LNHDA, SQIVND (reference sequence). The CDR3 DNA sequence: TGTGCCAGTAGTCCAGGGGGCGCGATCACCGGGGAGCTGTTTTTT. It codes for CASSPGGAITGELFF.

This chain links TRBV7-6 with TRBJ2-2; TRBD1 agrees at 7 bases. The germline V gene has CDR1 SGHVS and CDR2 FNYEAQ. CDR3 length: 16 residues. Trimming cost V 4 bases and J 2 bases; bases outside gene matches: 7. For the CDR3, the DNA is TGTGCCAGCAGCTCCCGGACAGGAAAAAACACCGGGGAGCTGTTTTTT. Protein product: CASSSRTGKNTGELFF.

The V gene is TRBV19, the J gene TRBJ2-3; D is possibly TRBD2 (5 bases). Germline loops: CDR1 LNHDA, CDR2 SQIVND (reference sequence). This CDR3 comprises 14 residues. V lost 6 bases and J 2 bases, leaving 12 bases between the germline ends. CDR3 in DNA: TGTGCCAGTAGAGTCTCGGGGAACACAGATACGCAGTATTTT. This encodes CASRVSGNTDTQYF.

V gene TRBV15 combines with J gene TRBJ2-6; 7 nucleotides line up with TRBD1. V lost 1 base to trimming and J lost 0 bases; unmatched junction nucleotides: 9. The germline gives CDR1 LNHNV, CDR2 YYDKDF (reference sequence). This CDR3 comprises 19 residues. CDR3 loop: CATSRGLQGLSSGANVLTF. The CDR3 DNA reads as TGTGCCACCAGCAGAGGGCTACAGGGGCTGTCCTCTGGGGCCAACGTCCTGACTTTC.

The chain combines TRBV7-2 with TRBJ2-1, with TRBD2 identical over 7 bases. The germline V gene encodes CDR1 SGHTA and CDR2 FQGNSA. V shed 1 base, J shed 9 bases, and the junction held 3 bases outside the gene matches. The CDR3 is 13 amino acids. This CDR3 is CASSLERGSEQFF. Here the CDR3 DNA reads TGTGCCAGCAGCTTAGAGCGGGGAAGTGAGCAGTTCTTC.

This sequence joins TRBV5-4 and TRBJ1-1; D gene ambiguous. CDR1 and CDR2 (germline): SGHNT, YYREEE (reference sequence). Trimming removed 2 bases at V and 3 bases at J, with 5 bases between. This CDR3 has 12 residues. The CDR3 DNA follows: TGTGCCAGCAGCTTCGCCCACACTGAAGCTTTCTTT. Encoded protein: CASSFAHTEAFF.

The chain carries TRBV5-1 and TRBJ1-2; the match to TRBD1 covers 8 bases. The trim removed 0 bases at V and 5 bases at J, leaving 18 bases unmatched. This CDR3 has 19 amino acids. Germline-derived CDR1 and CDR2 are SGHRS and YFSETQ. CDR3 region: CASSLEAPGRWQGAYGYTF. CDR3 DNA: TGCGCCAGCAGCTTGGAGGCACCGGGAAGATGGCAGGGGGCATATGGCTACACCTTC.

V is TRBV9 and J is TRBJ1-2; possible D gene TRBD1, 5 bases. Per germline, CDR1 SGDLS and CDR2 YYNGEE. The V end lost 0 bases, the J end lost 4 bases, and 13 bases lay between the germline ends. The CDR3 is 15 residues long. The CDR3 loop reads CASSVESVGTYGYTF. CDR3 sequence (DNA): TGTGCCAGCAGCGTAGAGAGTGTCGGGACCTATGGCTACACCTTC. The whole variable domain, remainder taken from reference TRBV9 and TRBJ1-2, is DSGVTQTPKHLITATGQRVTLRCSPRSGDLSVYWYQQSLDQGLQFLIQYYNGEERAKGNILERFSAQQFPDLHSELNLSSLELGDSALYFCASSVESVGTYGYTFGSGTRLTVV.

This clone appeared once. The chain uses TRBV5-1 and TRBJ2-7; D is possibly TRBD2 (5 bases). V was cut by 3 bases and J by 5 bases, with 15 bases left in between. The CDR3 extends over 14 amino acids. The V gene's germline CDR1 is SGHRS and CDR2 YFSETQ. The CDR3 sequence is CASSSLNRGNEQYF. Written as DNA, the CDR3 is TGCGCCAGCAGCTCCTTAAATCGGGGTAACGAGCAGTACTTC.

The J gene is TRBJ1-4, the V gene TRBV19, with TRBD1 matching over 7 bases. From germline, CDR1 is LNHDA and CDR2 SQIVND (reference sequence). This CDR3 contains 14 residues. The V gene end was trimmed by 5 bases and the J gene end by 3 bases; junction bases not matched to a gene: 3. Here the CDR3 reads CASSPGTANEKLFF. The CDR3 coding sequence is TGTGCCAGTAGTCCGGGGACAGCTAATGAAAAACTGTTTTTT.

The chain recombines TRBV5-4 with TRBJ2-5; perhaps TRBD1 as D (5 bases). CDR3 length: 16 amino acids. V was shortened by 0 bases and J by 5 bases, with 17 bases between the two germline ends. Germline CDR1 and CDR2: SGHNT and YYREEE (reference sequence). In nucleotides, the CDR3 is TGTGCCAGCAGCTTGGCTTACGAGTTCTCAGGGGAGACCCAGTACTTC. Translating gives CASSLAYEFSGETQYF.

CDR3 loop: CASGSPGTGGFETQYF. In DNA, the CDR3 is TGTGCTAGTGGTTCACCAGGGACAGGGGGCTTCGAGACCCAGTACTTC. V is TRBV12-5 and J is TRBJ2-5, with 12 bases lining up with TRBD1. The CDR3 loop spans 16 amino acids. V shed 4 bases, J shed 5 bases, and the junction held 8 bases outside the gene matches. Germline CDR1 reads LGHNT; CDR2 reads FRNRAP.

On this clone itself: One end of the junction does not line up with germline, which may come from a read error. CDR3 bases: TGCAGTCTCCGGGACTACTATGAGCAGTTCTTC. This sequence encodes CSLRDYYEQFF. The chain employs TRBV20-1 and TRBJ2-1; 7 bases are a match to TRBD2. CDR3 length equals 11 residues. Germline V lookup: CDR1 DFQATT, CDR2 SNEGSKA (reference sequence).

In DNA form, the CDR3 reads TGTGCCAGTAAGGGTTGGGGGCGCTGGAGCAATGAGCAGTTCTTC. Protein sequence: CASKGWGRWSNEQFF. The rearrangement joins TRBV19 to TRBJ2-1, with D possibly matching TRBD1 (6 bases). CDR1 and CDR2 (germline): LNHDA, SQIVND (reference sequence). Trimming stripped 7 bases from V and 6 bases from J, with 19 bases between. The CDR3 totals 15 residues.

The V and J genes are TRBV7-9 and TRBJ2-7, with 7 bases aligning to TRBD1. V was clipped by 0 bases and J by 2 bases; unmatched bases: 7. This CDR3 has 16 residues. CDR1 SEHNR and CDR2 FQNEAQ come from the germline V gene (reference sequence). The CDR3: CASSLAGGSITYEQYF. CDR3 coding DNA: TGTGCCAGCAGCTTAGCAGGGGGCTCCATTACCTACGAGCAGTACTTC. The whole variable domain, remainder taken from reference TRBV7-9 and TRBJ2-7, is DTGVSQNPRHKITKRGQNVTFRCDPISEHNRLYWYRQTLGQGPEFLTYFQNEAQLEKSRLLSDRFSAERPKGSFSTLEIQRTEQGDSAMYLCASSLAGGSITYEQYFGPGTRLTVT.

V usage is TRBV7-8 and J usage is TRBJ1-1; a possible D gene is TRBD1 (5 bases). With 3 bases removed from V and 4 bases from J, the gap between germline ends came to 12 bases. The CDR3 contains 14 residues. Germline V gives CDR1 SGHVS, CDR2 FQNEAQ. Here the CDR3 DNA reads TGTGCCAGCAGCTTGGTATCGGGACGCACTGAAGCTTTCTTT. This codes for CASSLVSGRTEAFF.

V gene TRBV30 combines with J gene TRBJ2-1, with D uncertain. V lost 0 bases to trimming and J lost 0 bases, with 12 bases between them. The CDR3 is made up of 16 amino acids. Looked up from germline, CDR1 is GTSNPN and CDR2 is SVGIG (reference sequence). The CDR3 loop reads CAWSVSGLSSYNEQFF. The CDR3 DNA is TGTGCCTGGAGTGTATCCGGTCTCAGCTCCTACAATGAGCAGTTCTTC.

J is TRBJ2-7 and V is TRBV28, with a weak D call TRBD1 (7 bases). Germline CDR1 and CDR2: MDHEN and SYDVKM. The V gene lost 3 bases and the J gene lost 0 bases, with 12 bases spanning the gap. This CDR3 spans 15 amino acids. This CDR3 reads CASSFGGGHSYEQYF. The CDR3 region has the DNA TGTGCCAGCAGTTTCGGAGGGGGCCACTCCTACGAGCAGTACTTC.

This clone was found once. This CDR3 reads CATGQGEHNEQFF. CDR3 bases: TGTGCCACCGGACAGGGTGAACATAATGAGCAGTTCTTC. The rearrangement uses TRBV10-3 and TRBJ2-1; TRBD1 matches 8 bases. The CDR3 has 13 residues. The germline V gene has CDR1 ENHRY and CDR2 SYGVKD. The V segment lost 10 bases and the J segment 7 bases; nucleotides outside the gene matches: 9.

The chain uses TRBV18 and TRBJ2-7, with D unresolved. This CDR3 has 15 amino acids. The germline CDR1 and CDR2 sequences are KGHSH and LQKENI. The V gene lost 6 bases and the J gene lost 0 bases, with 15 bases spanning the gap. As DNA, the CDR3 is TGTGCCAGCTCCCCTACCTGGGTTGACTCCTACGAGCAGTACTTC. Protein product: CASSPTWVDSYEQYF.